These 32 T cell receptor beta chains were sequenced from one sample in a study of CD8+CD57+ T cells in acquired aplastic anemia. TCR beta VDJ and CDR3 were profiled, and genomic DNA was the template. TCRdb independently ran MiXCR on the reads; one entry per CDR3 protein. Of around 500,000 distinct CDR3 sequences in the sample, about a third were seen once. Sequencing involved patients with CD8+CD57+ cell expansion previously shown by flow cytometry. Sample: sorted CD4+, CD8+, or CD8+CD57+ T cells (not recorded which) from PBMCs. The receptors were gathered from a human donor with aplastic anemia.

As regards this clonotype: This may stem from a read error, because a much larger clone lies one nucleotide away. CDR3 DNA sequence: TGCGCCAGCAGCTTGGACAGGCAGTACTCTGGGGCCAACGCCCTGACTTTC. Amino acid sequence: CASSLDRQYSGANALTF. The chain links TRBV5-1 to TRBJ2-6; possibly TRBD1 for D (5 bases). The CDR3 spans 17 residues. In germline, CDR1 is SGHRS, CDR2 YFSETQ.

J is TRBJ2-2 and V is TRBV29-1, with D perhaps TRBD1 (5 bases). With 6 bases removed from V and 6 bases from J, the gap between germline ends came to 17 bases. CDR1 and CDR2 (germline): SQVTM, ANQGSEA. This CDR3 spans 14 amino acids. CDR3 residues: CSVAPARGSGELFF. The CDR3 DNA sequence: TGCAGCGTAGCACCTGCAAGGGGTTCCGGGGAGCTGTTTTTT.

This chain connects TRBV9 to TRBJ2-5; tentative D call: TRBD2 (7 bases). This CDR3 contains 16 residues. The V end was cut by 0 bases, the J end by 1 base, with 13 bases between. From germline, CDR1 is SGDLS and CDR2 YYNGEE. The DNA for the CDR3 is TGTGCCAGCAGCGTAGCTTGGGGGGGGCTCCAAGAGACCCAGTACTTC. It is translated as CASSVAWGGLQETQYF.

In the case of this clonotype: The junction and the germline gene differ at one end; a read error may be behind it. The chain has TRBV7-4 and TRBJ2-3; 8 bases align to TRBD2. The germline V gene has CDR1 SGHVT and CDR2 SQSDAQ. This CDR3 is 16 amino acids long. CDR3 nucleotide sequence: TGCGCCAGCAACTGGTTATCTAGCGGGAGCACAGATACGCAGTATTTT. Translated, it gives CASNWLSSGSTDTQYF.

This clonotype was seen many times. The J gene is TRBJ2-3, the V gene TRBV2; 11 bases agree with TRBD1. The germline gives CDR1 SNHLY, CDR2 FYNNEI. The CDR3 is made up of 15 amino acids. V shed 8 bases and J 0 bases; nucleotides not matched to a gene: 4. CDR3 bases: TGTGCCAGCGGGACAGGGGGGGCTAGCACAGATACGCAGTATTTT. It codes for CASGTGGASTDTQYF.

Regarding this clonotype: A much larger clone differs by one base, so this may be a read error. This chain links TRBV14 with TRBJ1-2; 7 bases agree with TRBD1. The CDR3 is made up of 15 amino acids. Germline CDR1 is SGHDN and CDR2 is FVKESK. This CDR3 is CASRPGGATPYGHTF. CDR3 sequence (DNA): TGTGCCAGCAGACCAGGGGGAGCGACTCCTTATGGCCACACCTTC.

This chain connects TRBV10-1 to TRBJ1-5; the D gene could be TRBD1 or TRBD2 (6 bases each). The J call may be wrong; the DNA end is better matched by TRBJ2-5. The CDR3 sequence is 18 residues long. The germline gives CDR1 WNHNN, CDR2 SYGVQD (reference sequence). The CDR3 DNA sequence: TGCGCCAGCAGTAAAAACAGGGAGGTGGGGTATAGCAATCAGCCCCAGTACTTC. It is translated as CASSKNREVGYSNQPQYF.

This clonotype was counted at least ten times. This rearrangement joins TRBV4-3 to TRBJ2-7; D may be TRBD2 (6 bases). The CDR3 is made up of 13 amino acids. V lost 3 bases to trimming and J lost 4 bases, with 10 bases between them. Germline CDR1 LGHNA, CDR2 YSLEER. DNA of the CDR3: TGCGCCAGCAGCCAGGAACTAGCTTACGAGCAGTACTTC. This translates into CASSQELAYEQYF.

V and J are TRBV10-3 and TRBJ2-2; D perhaps matches TRBD2 (6 bases). Germline CDR1 ENHRY, CDR2 SYGVKD. The CDR3 runs to 15 residues. The germline V and J ends were trimmed by 6 bases and 2 bases, with 13 bases remaining between them. The CDR3 is CAIRPGSGNTGELFF. The DNA of the CDR3 is TGTGCCATCAGACCGGGTAGCGGAAACACCGGGGAGCTGTTTTTT.

The sample holds many counts of this clonotype. The genes are TRBV7-8 and TRBJ2-7, with 13 bases identical to TRBD2. The junction had 8 bases not matched to a gene; V was cut back by 0 bases and J by 6 bases. Germline V lookup: CDR1 SGHVS, CDR2 FQNEAQ. CDR3 length: 17 residues. The CDR3 DNA reads TGTGCCAGCAGCTTAGCCGTCGGACTAGCGGGAGCGGGCGAGCAGTACTTC. It encodes CASSLAVGLAGAGEQYF.

This clonotype was counted only a few times. The rearrangement links TRBV12-3 or TRBV12-4 to TRBJ2-5; tentatively, D is TRBD2 (6 bases). Between the trimmed V and J ends, which lost 3 bases and 5 bases, there was a span of 10 bases. There are 13 residues in the CDR3. Written as DNA, the CDR3 is TGTGCCAGCAGTTTCGGGGGAGTGGAGACCCAGTACTTC. It translates to CASSFGGVETQYF.

This chain connects TRBV2 to TRBJ2-1; maybe TRBD2 (6 bases). CDR1 and CDR2 (germline): SNHLY, FYNNEI. CDR3 length: 17 amino acids. V dropped 5 bases and J dropped 4 bases, with 21 bases sitting between them. The CDR3 region is CASSPTWLSGVYNEQFF. The CDR3 DNA is TGTGCCAGCAGTCCTACGTGGTTGTCGGGAGTATACAATGAGCAGTTCTTC.

This clonotype was seen a few times. The chain couples TRBV13 to TRBJ1-1; D is ambiguous. The CDR3 spans 16 residues. Germline-derived CDR1 and CDR2 are PRHDT and FYEKMQ (reference sequence). Trimming took 1 base from V and 1 from J, leaving 13 bases between them. CDR3 in DNA: TGTGCCAGCAGCTTAGAGGGCCGAATTTCGAACACTGAAGCTTTCTTT. Translated: CASSLEGRISNTEAFF.

V gene TRBV10-1 combines with J gene TRBJ2-7, with no clear D. CDR1 and CDR2 from the germline V gene are WNHNN and SYGVQD (reference sequence). This CDR3 comprises 15 residues. Trimming pared 9 bases from V and 0 bases from J, leaving 18 bases between. DNA of the CDR3: TGCGCCAGTGGACCTAAGGCTATAAGCTCCTACGAGCAGTACTTC. Residues: CASGPKAISSYEQYF.

This clonotype was seen repeatedly, ten times or more. CDR3: CASSPDRGATEAFF. The CDR3 DNA sequence: TGTGCCAGCAGTCCGGACAGGGGGGCGACTGAAGCTTTCTTT. The chain uses TRBV2 and TRBJ1-1; the match to TRBD1 covers 10 bases. The germline gives CDR1 SNHLY, CDR2 FYNNEI. Trimming removed 5 bases from V and 5 bases from J; junction bases left unmatched: 5. The CDR3 runs to 14 residues.

About this clonotype itself: A read error may produce the germline difference seen at one junction end. The chain links TRBV2 to TRBJ2-3, with D unclear. There are 12 residues in the CDR3. Per germline, CDR1 SNHLY and CDR2 FYNNEI. The CDR3 DNA follows: TGTGCCAGCAGTGAAGGGAAGGTTACGCGGTATTTT. Amino acid sequence: CASSEGKVTRYF.

V is TRBV15 and J is TRBJ1-6; D is possibly TRBD1 (5 bases). Germline CDR1 is LNHNV and CDR2 is YYDKDF (reference sequence). This CDR3 has 16 residues. The CDR3 region is CAREGRKGNFDSPLHF. The CDR3 DNA follows: TGTGCTAGAGAGGGACGGAAAGGGAATTTCGATTCACCCCTCCACTTT.

This chain links TRBV7-3 with TRBJ2-2; 15 positions match TRBD2. Germline trimming cut 8 bases from V and 4 bases from J; bases unmatched to any gene: 2. Germline V gene data show CDR1 as SGHTA and CDR2 as FQGTGA. This CDR3 contains 15 residues. The CDR3 DNA reads TGTGCCAGCGGGGGACTAGCGGGGGGCACCGGGGAGCTGTTTTTT. Translation: CASGGLAGGTGELFF.

The rearrangement uses TRBV7-3 and TRBJ1-2, with D unresolved. The CDR3 is 11 amino acids. The germline V gene has CDR1 SGHTA and CDR2 FQGTGA. Trimming pared 5 bases from V and 6 bases from J, leaving 7 bases between. CDR3: CASSAWDGYTF. The CDR3, as DNA: TGTGCCAGCAGCGCTTGGGATGGCTACACCTTC. The whole variable domain, remainder taken from reference TRBV7-3 and TRBJ1-2, is GAGVSQTPSNKVTEKGKYVELRCDPISGHTALYWYRQSLGQGPEFLIYFQGTGAADDSGLPNDRFFAVRPEGSVSTLKIQRTERGDSAVYLCASSAWDGYTFGSGTRLTVV.

This clonotype was observed a handful of times. The chain has TRBV20-1 and TRBJ2-7; a possible D gene is TRBD2 (5 bases). This CDR3 contains 14 residues. The germline V and J ends were trimmed by 4 bases and 12 bases, with 25 bases remaining between them. Germline V CDR1 and CDR2: DFQATT, SNEGSKA (reference sequence). CDR3 loop: CSAIQRYGGDTLYF. Written as DNA, the CDR3 is TGCAGTGCTATCCAAAGGTATGGAGGAGACACTTTGTACTTC.

The rearrangement joins TRBV27 to TRBJ1-4; tentative D call: TRBD1 (5 bases). This CDR3 spans 17 amino acids. Looked up from germline, CDR1 is MNHEY and CDR2 is SMNVEV (reference sequence). The V gene lost 5 bases and the J gene lost 0 bases, with 16 bases spanning the gap. The CDR3 protein is CASSPRRDRTTNEKLFF. The CDR3 DNA sequence: TGTGCCAGCAGTCCAAGACGGGACCGAACAACTAATGAAAAACTGTTTTTT.

On this clonotype itself: A read error is possible here, since a much larger clone lies one base away. This chain joins TRBV12-3 or TRBV12-4 and TRBJ1-1; D unclear. This CDR3 has 13 amino acids. V was shortened by 6 bases and J by 0 bases, with 8 bases between the two germline ends. The CDR3 DNA is TGTGCCAGCAGAGGAGAGATGAACACTGAAGCTTTCTTT. Amino acids: CASRGEMNTEAFF.

In its sample, this clonotype was seen a few times. This chain joins TRBV4-2 and TRBJ2-1; D might be TRBD2 (6 bases). Germline V lookup: CDR1 LGHNA, CDR2 YNFKEQ. The V and J ends lost 4 bases and 0 bases respectively, with 7 bases between them. The CDR3 length is 14 residues. Here the CDR3 DNA reads TGTGCCAGCAGCCGGGACTTCTCCTACAATGAGCAGTTCTTC. Translation gives CASSRDFSYNEQFF.

J is TRBJ2-5 and V is TRBV9; D is perhaps TRBD2 (7 bases). Germline V gene data show CDR1 as SGDLS and CDR2 as YYNGEE. The CDR3 totals 16 residues. V was shortened by 3 bases and J by 1 base, with 16 bases between the two germline ends. CDR3 nucleotide sequence: TGTGCCAGCAGCGCGGTGGGGGGCGGGAGCCAAGAGACCCAGTACTTC. It translates to CASSAVGGGSQETQYF.

This clonotype showed up many times. V gene TRBV7-3 combines with J gene TRBJ2-2, with D uncertain. V dropped 5 bases and J dropped 0 bases, with 10 bases sitting between them. Germline V gene data show CDR1 as SGHTA and CDR2 as FQGTGA. This CDR3 comprises 15 residues. The chain's CDR3 is CASSTDGANTGELFF. Written as DNA, the CDR3 is TGTGCCAGCAGCACCGACGGAGCGAACACCGGGGAGCTGTTTTTT.

The chain recombines TRBV10-3 with TRBJ2-3; 8 bases match TRBD1. The CDR3 covers 19 residues. The V segment lost 4 bases and the J segment 0 bases; nucleotides outside the gene matches: 15. Germline CDR1 is ENHRY and CDR2 is SYGVKD. The DNA for the CDR3 is TGTGCCATCAGTGCTCAGGGGGCGATCCCCCGCCCTAGCACAGATACGCAGTATTTT. Encoded protein: CAISAQGAIPRPSTDTQYF.

Remarks on this clonotype: A read error is possible here, since a much larger clone lies one base away. This rearrangement joins TRBV9 to TRBJ2-2; unclear D gene. V lost 4 bases, J lost 6 bases, and 7 bases lay in between. Germline V gene lookup returns CDR1 SGDLS and CDR2 YYNGEE. This CDR3 comprises 12 residues. The CDR3, as DNA: TGTGCCAGCAGCAGAGAATCCGGGGAGCTGTTTTTT. This codes for CASSRESGELFF.

CDR3 protein: CAWSTGDWTNYGYTF. The CDR3 bases are TGTGCCTGGAGCACAGGGGACTGGACTAACTATGGCTACACCTTC. This rearrangement joins TRBV30 to TRBJ1-2; 7 positions agree with TRBD1. The CDR3 has 15 amino acids. The V and J ends lost 3 bases and 0 bases, in that order; junction bases with no gene match: 7. CDR1 is GTSNPN and CDR2 is SVGIG in the germline V gene (reference sequence).

CDR3 DNA sequence: TGTGCCAGTGTGCCGGGACTAGCGGTTGAGACCCAGTACTTC. This codes for CASVPGLAVETQYF. The chain employs TRBV7-2 and TRBJ2-5; 11 bases match TRBD2. CDR1 SGHTA and CDR2 FQGNSA come from the germline V gene. The CDR3 extends over 14 amino acids. V dropped 9 bases and J dropped 5; count of bases not matched to a gene: 8.

The V and J genes are TRBV25-1 and TRBJ2-7; D possibly corresponds to TRBD1 (6 bases). This CDR3 comprises 14 residues. The ends were cut back, 4 bases at V and 2 bases at J, with 12 bases in the middle. Germline CDR1 MGHDK, CDR2 SYGVNS. As DNA, the CDR3 is TGTGCCAGCAGTGCTATAGACAGGACCTACGAGCAGTACTTC. Translation: CASSAIDRTYEQYF.

J is TRBJ1-5 and V is TRBV25-1; D not certain. CDR3 length: 14 amino acids. The V and J ends lost 5 bases and 2 bases respectively, with 10 bases between them. Looked up from germline, CDR1 is MGHDK and CDR2 is SYGVNS. CDR3: CASSFLGGNQPQHF. Written as DNA, the CDR3 is TGTGCCAGCAGTTTCCTGGGTGGCAATCAGCCCCAGCATTTT.

The V gene is TRBV9, the J gene TRBJ2-2; D ambiguous. Trimming cost V 0 bases and J 3 bases, with 3 bases left between them. Germline lookup yields CDR1 SGDLS and CDR2 YYNGEE. The CDR3 loop spans 13 amino acids. CDR3 in amino acids: CASSVEDTGELFF. In DNA, the CDR3 is TGTGCCAGCAGCGTAGAGGACACCGGGGAGCTGTTTTTT.